The 17 T cell receptor beta chains below come from one sample, sequenced in a study of T cell responses to AZD1222 COVID-19 vaccine (dated by TCRdb to 2020 to 2022). The library relied on the immunoSEQ multiplex PCR assay. TCRdb's version of the immuneACCESS table is confined to in-frame rearrangements and falls short of the full clone set. An unresolved V gene accounts for under half of the shortfall where checked; the remainder is of unknown origin. The sample table shows tens of thousands of clones, and under 90% are seen once. 2.5% to 3% of the sample comes from the top ten. Taken with the paper, the label for time point translates to: baseline before first vaccination. Interpreted using the paper, the treatment or condition label stands for: meningococcal conjugate vaccine given as trial control. The sample here was peripheral blood, taken on day 0 of MenACWY control vaccination. All receptors derive from an adult in good health.

This chain joins TRBV6-2 or TRBV6-3 and TRBJ1-5; D is unresolved. This CDR3 region has 15 residues. V gave up 6 bases and J gave up 1 base, with 13 bases separating them. Per germline, CDR1 MNHEY and CDR2 SVGEGT. The CDR3 DNA sequence: TGTGCCAGCAGCCACCGGACTCCAAGCAATCAGCCCCAGCATTTT. As protein: CASSHRTPSNQPQHF.

The V call is TRBV6-2 or TRBV6-3, the J call TRBJ2-7; D may match TRBD1 or TRBD2 (6 bases each). V was trimmed by 4 bases and J by 2 bases, leaving 18 bases between them. Germline V lookup: CDR1 MNHEY, CDR2 SVGEGT. CDR3 size: 16 residues. CDR3 coding DNA: TGTGCCAGCAGTTTCTCGAGGGGGGTATTAACCTACGAGCAGTACTTC. As protein: CASSFSRGVLTYEQYF.

V gene TRBV15 combines with J gene TRBJ2-1; D not resolved. Germline V gene data show CDR1 as LNHNV and CDR2 as YYDKDF (reference sequence). V was cut by 3 bases and J by 0 bases, with 12 bases left in between. The CDR3 covers 16 residues. Here the CDR3 reads CATSSSILSSYNEQFF. Written as DNA, the CDR3 is TGTGCCACCAGCAGTTCGATTTTGAGCTCCTACAATGAGCAGTTCTTC. Full variable domain (rest looked up from reference TRBV15 and TRBJ2-1): DAMVIQNPRYQVTQFGKPVTLSCSQTLNHNVMYWYQQKSSQAPKLLFHYYDKDFNNEADTPDNFQSRRPNTSFCFLDIRSPGLGDTAMYLCATSSSILSSYNEQFFGPGTRLTVL.

V usage is TRBV30 and J usage is TRBJ1-6; D unclear. This CDR3 region has 13 residues. Germline V CDR1 and CDR2: GTSNPN, SVGIG (reference sequence). CDR3 DNA sequence: TGTGCTTACCAACTGGACGGTAATTCACCCCTCCACTTT. Its protein is CAYQLDGNSPLHF.

This rearrangement joins TRBV5-5 to TRBJ2-7; D ambiguous. CDR3 length: 12 residues. Trimming pared 1 base from V and 3 bases from J, leaving 5 bases between. Germline assignment: CDR1 SGHKS and CDR2 YYEKEE (reference sequence). The CDR3 coding sequence is TGTGCCAGCAGCTTGTCAGTCTACGAGCAGTACTTC. As protein: CASSLSVYEQYF.

The chain carries TRBV10-3 and TRBJ1-6; 10 bases align to TRBD1. This CDR3 contains 15 residues. Germline CDR1 and CDR2: ENHRY and SYGVKD. Losses at the gene ends were 5 bases for V and 5 bases for J; bases not matched to a gene: 3. The CDR3, as DNA: TGTGCCATCAGTTCCGGGACAGGGGATAATTCACCCCTCCACTTT. It translates to CAISSGTGDNSPLHF.

This chain links TRBV20-1 with TRBJ1-2, with D possibly being TRBD1 (6 bases). CDR1 is DFQATT and CDR2 is SNEGSKA in the germline V gene (reference sequence). V was clipped by 6 bases and J by 0 bases, with 17 bases between them. CDR3 size: 15 residues. DNA for the CDR3: TGCAGTGCAAGTCCCGGGACAAGAGCTAACTATGGCTACACCTTC. Amino acid sequence: CSASPGTRANYGYTF.

The gene calls are TRBV7-9 and TRBJ1-1; D gene uncertain. CDR1 is SEHNR, CDR2 FQNEAQ, per germline (reference sequence). This CDR3 contains 13 residues. Trimming left V 1 base short and J 3 bases short, with 6 bases between. In nucleotides, the CDR3 is TGTGCCAGCAGCTTAGGCCCTTACACTGAAGCTTTCTTT. It translates to CASSLGPYTEAFF.

This clone has only one observation. This sequence joins TRBV9 and TRBJ1-1; D gene uncertain. Germline assignment: CDR1 SGDLS and CDR2 YYNGEE. The CDR3 has 15 amino acids. The V end was cut by 0 bases, the J end by 0 bases, with 9 bases between. The CDR3 bases are TGTGCCAGCAGCGTAGGAGGTAATTTGAACACTGAAGCTTTCTTT. Protein product: CASSVGGNLNTEAFF.

This clone came up a few times. The chain is built from TRBV6-4 and TRBJ1-6, with 8 nucleotides matching TRBD1. CDR3 length: 14 residues. The junction had 10 bases not matched to a gene; V was cut back by 5 bases and J by 13 bases. Germline CDR1 MRHNA, CDR2 SNTAGT. This CDR3 reads CASSPGQGGSPLHF. The CDR3 DNA reads TGTGCCAGCAGTCCCGGACAGGGTGGTTCCCCCCTCCACTTT.

The rearrangement links TRBV7-9 to TRBJ1-5; the D is unclear. CDR1 and CDR2 (germline): SEHNR, FQNEAQ (reference sequence). There are 14 residues in the CDR3. V was pared by 3 bases and J by 7 bases, with 13 bases between. CDR3 in amino acids: CASSFGTSTQPQHF. DNA of the CDR3: TGTGCCAGCAGCTTCGGCACCTCAACACAGCCCCAGCATTTT.

This clone was found once. The J gene is TRBJ2-3, the V gene TRBV27; D not resolved. Germline values: CDR1 MNHEY, CDR2 SMNVEV (reference sequence). This CDR3 contains 13 residues. Trimming shortened V by 3 bases and J by 3 bases, and 7 bases separated the two germline ends. The CDR3 sequence: CASSFLLTDTQYF. DNA of the CDR3: TGTGCCAGCAGTTTCCTCCTGACAGATACGCAGTATTTT.

This sequence joins TRBV7-2 and TRBJ1-5; 8 nucleotides match TRBD1. The V and J ends lost 6 bases and 0 bases, in that order; junction bases with no gene match: 4. Germline V CDR1 and CDR2: SGHTA, FQGNSA. The CDR3 contains 15 residues. In DNA form, the CDR3 reads TGTGCCAGCAGGCGCACAGGGGGTAGCAATCAGCCCCAGCATTTT. Translation: CASRRTGGSNQPQHF.

This clone has just one count. The chain employs TRBV9 and TRBJ2-3; D may be TRBD2 (6 bases). This CDR3 spans 15 amino acids. Germline-derived CDR1 and CDR2 are SGDLS and YYNGEE. Trimming stripped 4 bases from V and 6 bases from J, with 18 bases between. The CDR3 sequence is CASSTTGTQVDTQYF. The CDR3 coding sequence is TGTGCCAGCAGCACCACCGGGACTCAAGTGGATACGCAGTATTTT.

This clone appeared once. The genes are TRBV6-4 and TRBJ1-2; 8 bases are a match to TRBD1. The CDR3 has 14 amino acids. CDR1 and CDR2 (germline): MRHNA, SNTAGT. Germline trimming cut 4 bases from V and 2 bases from J; bases unmatched to any gene: 3. CDR3 loop: CASSADRGNYGYTF. CDR3 sequence (DNA): TGTGCCAGCAGTGCCGACAGGGGCAACTATGGCTACACCTTC.

V is TRBV19 and J is TRBJ2-1; weak D call: TRBD2 (5 bases). The V and J ends lost 1 base and 9 bases respectively, with 10 bases between them. Germline V CDR1 and CDR2: LNHDA, SQIVND (reference sequence). The CDR3 is 13 amino acids. The CDR3 here is CASSIVSRGEQFF. The DNA for the CDR3 is TGTGCCAGTAGTATAGTAAGCCGGGGTGAGCAGTTCTTC. Looking up the rest from reference TRBV19 and TRBJ2-1 gives the full variable domain: DGGITQSPKYLFRKEGQNVTLSCEQNLNHDAMYWYRQDPGQGLRLIYYSQIVNDFQKGDIAEGYSVSREKKESFPLTVTSAQKNPTAFYLCASSIVSRGEQFFGPGTRLTVL.

J is TRBJ1-2 and V is TRBV27; no firm D call. The CDR3 runs 11 residues. Per the germline V gene, CDR1 is MNHEY and CDR2 is SMNVEV (reference sequence). The V end was cut by 5 bases, the J end by 5 bases, with 6 bases between. In DNA form, the CDR3 reads TGTGCCAGCAGTCGAGGATATGGCTACACCTTC. Its protein is CASSRGYGYTF.